At least ten counts were recorded for the clone carrying this TCR beta chain. The antigen is unknown. This entry comes from a study of human T cells and chemical hapten exposure. Documented time point: patch test 2, 6 weeks after DPC sensitization. Treatment in this sample: therapeutic diphenylcyclopropenone sensitization with weekly scalp DPC. MiXCR, run by TCRdb on the RACE reads, gives a single entry per CDR3 protein. The repertoire holds about 380,000 distinct CDR3 sequences, under 6.5% seen once, with more than 5.5% in the top ten. Study-level results: PT1 expanded TCR counts correlated positively with patch test score. Compared with pre-sensitization or healthy control sets, expanded TCRs clustered more. Among TCRs, those above 1 in 1000 frequency were unaffected by DPC sensitization.

V lost 1 base, J lost 3 bases, and 7 bases lay in between. Germline loops: CDR1 SEHNR, CDR2 FQNEAQ (reference sequence). This CDR3 region has 14 residues. The source was whole blood, collected in connection with sensitization to the hapten diphenylcyclopropenone (DPC). V is TRBV7-9 and J is TRBJ1-5; D is undetermined. This sequence was found in a woman younger than 30 with alopecia areata. Some clones in this sample may be carry-over from other donors' samples. CDR3 residues: CASSLGGTNQPQHF. The CDR3 DNA reads TGTGCCAGCAGCTTAGGGGGTACCAATCAGCCCCAGCATTTT.